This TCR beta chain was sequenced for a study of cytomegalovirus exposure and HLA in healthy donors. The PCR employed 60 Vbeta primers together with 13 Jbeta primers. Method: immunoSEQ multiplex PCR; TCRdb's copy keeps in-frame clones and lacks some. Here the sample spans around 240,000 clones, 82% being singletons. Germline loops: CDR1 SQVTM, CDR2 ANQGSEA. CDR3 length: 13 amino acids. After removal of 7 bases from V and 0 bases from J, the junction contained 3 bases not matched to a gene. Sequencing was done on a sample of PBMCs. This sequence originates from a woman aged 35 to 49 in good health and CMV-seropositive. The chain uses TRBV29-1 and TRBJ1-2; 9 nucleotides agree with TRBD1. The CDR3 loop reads CSAGQGTNYGYTF. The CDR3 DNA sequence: TGCAGCGCCGGACAGGGGACTAACTATGGCTACACCTTC.